Only a few counts were recorded for the clone carrying this T cell receptor (beta chain). Researchers made TCR beta libraries by using iRepertoire HTBI primers and running Arm-PCR on CDR3 regions. Original analysis: Sample data revealed roughly 62 TRBV and over eleven TRBJ segments. In TCRdb, the multiplex PCR reads were re-called with MiXCR into one record per CDR3 protein. TCRdb, not the original authors, processed these V and J calls. The data hold 400,000 to 600,000 distinct CDR3 sequences, with roughly a fifth observed a single time. V was shortened by 0 bases and J by 0 bases, with 11 bases between the two germline ends. From germline, CDR1 is DFQATT and CDR2 SNEGSKA (reference sequence). The CDR3 consists of 15 residues. Time point reported: persistent/refractory GD, antithyroid drugs over 5 years with positive TRAb. PBMC RNA served as the TCR library source. These data originate in a study of regulatory T cells in long-lasting Graves disease.

V and J are TRBV20-1 and TRBJ1-2; possibly TRBD1 for D (5 bases). This clonotype originated in a female donor with Graves disease. This specimen was peripheral blood mononuclear cells (PBMCs), taken when the disease was refractory, from a patient treated with antithyroid drugs. The CDR3 sequence: CSARDLGGSNYGYTF. Here the CDR3 DNA reads TGCAGTGCTAGAGATTTGGGGGGATCTAACTATGGCTACACCTTC.